This T cell receptor (beta chain) was sequenced for a study of regulatory T cells in long-lasting Graves disease. Libraries of TCR beta came from iRepertoire HTBI primers plus Arm-PCR of CDR3 regions. TCRdb recomputed calls from the multiplex PCR reads with MiXCR, one row per CDR3 protein. The sample lists 700,000 or so distinct CDR3 sequences; 25% to 35% were seen once. Study observations and caveats: Persistent Graves' disease cases displayed lower TCR diversity than newly diagnosed ones.

Time point described: persistent/refractory GD, antithyroid drugs over 5 years with positive TRAb. From RNA extracted from PBMCs, the TCR library was made. This clonotype was detected only a few times. What it binds is not known. The TCR was taken from a female donor with Graves disease. This specimen consisted of peripheral blood mononuclear cells (PBMCs), obtained when the disease was refractory, from a patient treated with antithyroid drugs.

The CDR3 bases are TGTGCCAGCAGCTTCTTGCTAGCGGGAACGTCCTACGAGCAGTACTTC. This codes for CASSFLLAGTSYEQYF. The V gene is TRBV7-2, the J gene TRBJ2-7, with 9 bases that match TRBD2. This CDR3 has 16 residues. V shed 3 bases, J shed 1 base, and the junction held 7 bases outside the gene matches. Germline V lookup: CDR1 SGHTA, CDR2 FQGNSA.